This T cell receptor beta chain was recovered during a study of T cells in localized non-small cell lung cancer. Study-level points and caveats: Paired adjacent lung recovered a median around 52 of the top 100 tumor clones. Of the tissues analyzed, uninvolved adjacent lung showed maximal T cell clonality, greater than tumor. A single tumor region was sequenced, leaving heterogeneity possible.

Profiled with immunoSEQ multiplex PCR; TCRdb holds only in-frame clones, not every one. The table has approximately 3,000 clones, over 35% seen once; the top ten hold 8% to 9%. In germline, CDR1 is LNHDA, CDR2 SQIVND (reference sequence). With 3 bases removed from V and 7 bases from J, the gap between germline ends came to 12 bases. This CDR3 is 13 amino acids long. About this clone: Antigen specificity is unknown.

It was adjacent lung free of atypia that was taken, at least 2 cm from the tumor margin. The V gene is TRBV19, the J gene TRBJ1-2; D uncertain. This TCR derives from a woman between 40 and 69 years old with stage I lung adenocarcinoma. The starting material was normal lung tissue next to the tumor, obtained before any cancer treatment. The CDR3 sequence is CASSMFAGSGYTF. As DNA, the CDR3 is TGTGCCAGTAGTATGTTCGCAGGCAGTGGCTACACCTTC.